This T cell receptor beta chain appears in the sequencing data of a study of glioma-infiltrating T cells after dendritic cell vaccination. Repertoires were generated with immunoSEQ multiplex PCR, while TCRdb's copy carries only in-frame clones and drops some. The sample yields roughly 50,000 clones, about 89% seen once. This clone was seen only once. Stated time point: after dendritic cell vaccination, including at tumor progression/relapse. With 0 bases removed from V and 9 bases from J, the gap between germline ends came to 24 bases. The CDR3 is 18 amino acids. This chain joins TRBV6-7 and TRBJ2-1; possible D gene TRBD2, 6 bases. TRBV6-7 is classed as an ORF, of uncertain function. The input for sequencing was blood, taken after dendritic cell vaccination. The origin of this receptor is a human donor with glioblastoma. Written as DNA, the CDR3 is TGTGCCAGCAGTTACTCGCGCGGTACGACCATGGGGGGTAGTGAGCAGTTCTTC. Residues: CASSYSRGTTMGGSEQFF.